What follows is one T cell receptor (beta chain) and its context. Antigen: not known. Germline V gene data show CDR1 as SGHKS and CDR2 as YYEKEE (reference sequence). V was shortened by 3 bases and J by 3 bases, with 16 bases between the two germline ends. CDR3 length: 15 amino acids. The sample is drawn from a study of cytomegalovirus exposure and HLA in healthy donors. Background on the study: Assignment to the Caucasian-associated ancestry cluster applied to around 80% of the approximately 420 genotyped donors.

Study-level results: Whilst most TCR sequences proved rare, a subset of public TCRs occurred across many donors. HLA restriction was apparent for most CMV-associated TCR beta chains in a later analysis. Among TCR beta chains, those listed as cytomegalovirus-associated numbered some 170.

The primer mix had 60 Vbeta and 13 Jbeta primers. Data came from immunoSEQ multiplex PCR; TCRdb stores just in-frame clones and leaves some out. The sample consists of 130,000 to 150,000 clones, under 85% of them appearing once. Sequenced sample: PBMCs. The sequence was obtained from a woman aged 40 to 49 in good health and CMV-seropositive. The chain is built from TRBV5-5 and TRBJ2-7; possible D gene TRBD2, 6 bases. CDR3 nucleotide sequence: TGTGCCAGCAGCTATGCTGGCGGGGTGCTCTACGAGCAGTACTTC. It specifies CASSYAGGVLYEQYF.